The 27 T cell receptor beta chains in this list originate from one sample, sequenced in a study of long-term antiretroviral therapy in people with HIV. A v3.0 immunoSEQ assay was performed at survey level. The repertoire was sequenced with immunoSEQ multiplex PCR; TCRdb's copy has only in-frame clones and lacks some. The sample includes 25,000 to 30,000 clones, around 84% of them seen just once. The input for sequencing was unsorted PBMCs, taken 0.4 years after starting antiretroviral therapy. All receptors come from a man younger than 30 with HIV.

This clone was found a few times. V gene TRBV29-1 combines with J gene TRBJ1-1, with D possibly being TRBD1 (5 bases). Deletions cut 7 bases from V and 5 bases from J, with 14 bases between. Germline CDR1 is SQVTM and CDR2 is ANQGSEA. The CDR3 is 12 residues long. The CDR3 spells CSAPGPGTEAFF. CDR3 coding DNA: TGCAGCGCACCGGGACCGGGGACTGAAGCTTTCTTT.

This chain uses TRBV15 with TRBJ2-7, with 13 bases that match TRBD2. Trimming cost V 0 bases and J 6 bases; bases outside gene matches: 2. The germline CDR1 and CDR2 sequences are LNHNV and YYDKDF (reference sequence). The CDR3 is made up of 15 amino acids. CDR3 bases: TGTGCCACCAGCAGAGAACTAGCGGGAGGGCCCGAGCAGTACTTC. Translation gives CATSRELAGGPEQYF.

The genes are TRBV7-8 and TRBJ2-1; 11 bases fit TRBD2. This CDR3 contains 16 residues. Germline CDR1 and CDR2: SGHVS and FQNEAQ. V shed 2 bases and J 6 bases; nucleotides not matched to a gene: 6. CDR3 in amino acids: CASSLYLAGGGNEQFF. CDR3 in DNA: TGTGCCAGCAGCTTATATTTAGCGGGGGGGGGCAATGAGCAGTTCTTC. Full variable domain (rest looked up from reference TRBV7-8 and TRBJ2-1): GAGVSQSPRYKVAKRGQDVALRCDPISGHVSLFWYQQALGQGPEFLTYFQNEAQLDKSGLPSDRFFAERPEGSVSTLKIQRTQQEDSAVYLCASSLYLAGGGNEQFFGPGTRLTVL.

This clone has a single count. For the CDR3, the DNA is TGTGCCAGCACTCTAAGGTTGGGGGTGTCTGAAGCTTTCTTT. It translates to CASTLRLGVSEAFF. This chain connects TRBV28 to TRBJ1-1; D possibly corresponds to TRBD1 (5 bases). V lost 7 bases, J lost 6 bases, and 18 bases lay in between. The CDR3 runs 14 residues. Germline lookup yields CDR1 MDHEN and CDR2 SYDVKM.

The gene calls are TRBV19 and TRBJ2-7; 8 nucleotides line up with TRBD1. V lost 5 bases, J lost 2 bases, and 5 bases stayed unmatched. This CDR3 comprises 14 residues. Germline CDR1 and CDR2: LNHDA and SQIVND (reference sequence). CDR3 bases: TGTGCCAGTAGTTCGACAGGGGAAGCCTACGAGCAGTACTTC. It specifies CASSSTGEAYEQYF.

V and J are TRBV27 and TRBJ1-2, with 7 nucleotides matching TRBD1. J gave up 0 bases and V 5 bases, and 3 bases lay outside the gene matches. This CDR3 contains 14 residues. Germline V CDR1 and CDR2: MNHEY, SMNVEV (reference sequence). CDR3 in amino acids: CASSPGGANYGYTF. The CDR3 coding sequence is TGTGCCAGCAGTCCAGGGGGTGCTAACTATGGCTACACCTTC.

V usage is TRBV6-5 and J usage is TRBJ2-6; no definite D call. The CDR3 is made up of 14 amino acids. Germline values: CDR1 MNHEY, CDR2 SVGAGI. V was trimmed by 0 bases and J by 4 bases, leaving 4 bases between them. The CDR3 spells CASSYSTGANVLTF. CDR3 coding DNA: TGTGCCAGCAGTTACTCGACAGGGGCCAACGTCCTGACTTTC.

V is TRBV4-1 and J is TRBJ1-1; a possible D gene is TRBD1 (5 bases). This CDR3 is 14 amino acids long. Trimming removed 0 bases from V and 6 bases from J, with 11 bases in between. Germline CDR1 is MGHRA and CDR2 is YSYEKL. Here the CDR3 reads CASSQEGTLPEAFF. The CDR3 DNA is TGCGCCAGCAGCCAAGAAGGGACTCTTCCTGAAGCTTTCTTT.

This clone was seen a few times. V and J are TRBV19 and TRBJ1-2, with D tentatively TRBD1 (6 bases). V was trimmed by 5 bases and J by 0 bases, leaving 10 bases between them. The CDR3 has 14 amino acids. The V gene's germline CDR1 is LNHDA and CDR2 SQIVND (reference sequence). The DNA of the CDR3 is TGTGCCAGTAGTGCAGGGGCCTCTAACTATGGCTACACCTTC. This gives the protein CASSAGASNYGYTF.

The chain has TRBV5-4 and TRBJ2-7; D remains unclear. The V end was cut by 0 bases, the J end by 12 bases, with 16 bases between. CDR1 and CDR2 (germline): SGHNT, YYREEE (reference sequence). CDR3 length equals 13 residues. CDR3 amino acids: CASSLASTVRVYF. The CDR3 nucleotides are TGTGCCAGCAGCTTGGCCAGCACTGTAAGGGTGTACTTC.

This clone appeared a few times. CDR3 region: CASSSQGKGNEQFF. In DNA form, the CDR3 reads TGTGCCAGCAGCTCTCAGGGAAAAGGCAATGAGCAGTTCTTC. The V gene is TRBV7-9, the J gene TRBJ2-1; maybe TRBD1 (5 bases). This CDR3 contains 14 residues. The V and J ends lost 4 bases and 6 bases respectively, with 13 bases between them. Germline lookup yields CDR1 SEHNR and CDR2 FQNEAQ (reference sequence).

This clone was observed a few times. The chain links TRBV27 to TRBJ1-5; no clear D gene. The CDR3 extends over 14 amino acids. Trimming removed 4 bases from V and 0 bases from J, with 7 bases in between. Germline CDR1 reads MNHEY; CDR2 reads SMNVEV (reference sequence). CDR3 residues: CASSYRYSNQPQHF. CDR3 in DNA: TGTGCCAGCAGTTATAGGTATAGCAATCAGCCCCAGCATTTT.

This chain links TRBV27 with TRBJ2-5, with D unclear. Between the trimmed V and J ends, which lost 8 bases and 5 bases, there was a span of 12 bases. Germline V CDR1 and CDR2: MNHEY, SMNVEV (reference sequence). The CDR3 runs 12 residues. Here the CDR3 reads CASGANRETQYF. CDR3 DNA sequence: TGTGCCAGCGGAGCGAATAGGGAGACCCAGTACTTC.

This clone was counted once. This sequence joins TRBV9 and TRBJ2-2; D is perhaps TRBD1 (6 bases). CDR1 and CDR2 from the germline V gene are SGDLS and YYNGEE. The V gene lost 2 bases and the J gene lost 7 bases, with 15 bases spanning the gap. The CDR3 sequence is 15 residues long. DNA for the CDR3: TGTGCCAGCAGCGTTCACAGGGCCCGGGTCGGGGAGCTGTTTTTT. This encodes CASSVHRARVGELFF. The variable domain in full, with the rest retrieved from reference TRBV9 and TRBJ2-2, is DSGVTQTPKHLITATGQRVTLRCSPRSGDLSVYWYQQSLDQGLQFLIQYYNGEERAKGNILERFSAQQFPDLHSELNLSSLELGDSALYFCASSVHRARVGELFFGEGSRLTVL.

The chain carries TRBV6-1 and TRBJ1-2; 7 bases map to TRBD1. This CDR3 is 15 amino acids long. CDR1 MNHNS and CDR2 SASEGT come from the germline V gene. J gave up 5 bases and V 3 bases, and 9 bases lay outside the gene matches. The CDR3: CASSDLTGSGYGYTF. The CDR3 DNA reads as TGTGCCAGCAGTGACTTGACAGGGTCCGGATATGGCTACACCTTC.

This chain joins TRBV5-1 and TRBJ2-1; unclear D gene. The length of the CDR3 is 14 residues. Germline V gene lookup returns CDR1 SGHRS and CDR2 YFSETQ. Trimming removed 1 base from V and 8 bases from J, with 13 bases in between. CDR3 loop: CASSLSRAGHEQFF. DNA for the CDR3: TGCGCCAGCAGCTTGTCTCGGGCCGGACATGAGCAGTTCTTC.

CDR3 sequence: CASSLAVGSEGYNEQFF. DNA of the CDR3: TGTGCCAGCAGCTTAGCGGTCGGCAGTGAGGGCTACAATGAGCAGTTCTTC. The chain carries TRBV7-2 and TRBJ2-1; the D gene is possibly TRBD2 (5 bases). V lost 0 bases and J 3 bases, leaving 15 bases between the germline ends. This CDR3 is 17 amino acids long. Germline values: CDR1 SGHTA, CDR2 FQGNSA.

This rearrangement joins TRBV5-5 to TRBJ1-5; 7 positions agree with TRBD1. With V trimmed by 4 bases and J by 0 bases, 4 bases remained unmatched. Looked up from germline, CDR1 is SGHKS and CDR2 is YYEKEE (reference sequence). This CDR3 has 15 amino acids. CDR3 region: CASSQGQYSNQPQHF. As DNA, the CDR3 is TGTGCCAGCAGCCAGGGACAGTATAGCAATCAGCCCCAGCATTTT. The full variable domain, with the rest looked up from reference TRBV5-5 and TRBJ1-5, is DAGVTQSPTHLIKTRGQQVTLRCSPISGHKSVSWYQQVLGQGPQFIFQYYEKEERGRGNFPDRFSARQFPNYSSELNVNALLLGDSALYLCASSQGQYSNQPQHFGDGTRLSIL.

The CDR3, as DNA: TGTGCCAGCAGTTTGGGGCCCACTAACTATGGCTACACCTTC. Translated, it gives CASSLGPTNYGYTF. The J gene is TRBJ1-2, the V gene TRBV28, with TRBD1 as a possible D gene (5 bases). Germline-derived CDR1 and CDR2 are MDHEN and SYDVKM. V was shortened by 3 bases and J by 0 bases, with 8 bases between the two germline ends. This CDR3 is 14 amino acids long.

The chain recombines TRBV15 with TRBJ2-7; 7 nucleotides agree with TRBD2. J lost 4 bases, V lost 0 bases, and 6 bases had no gene match. The CDR3 is made up of 15 amino acids. Germline V gene lookup returns CDR1 LNHNV and CDR2 YYDKDF (reference sequence). The CDR3 spells CATSREGAGAYEQYF. The CDR3 region has the DNA TGTGCCACCAGCAGAGAAGGGGCGGGAGCGTACGAGCAGTACTTC.

The gene calls are TRBV10-3 and TRBJ2-1; TRBD2 matches 12 bases. V trimming: 6 bases; J trimming: 6 bases; junction bases outside the gene matches: 6. Per germline, CDR1 ENHRY and CDR2 SYGVKD. This CDR3 comprises 15 residues. CDR3 sequence (DNA): TGTGCCATCAGAGGGGGACTAGCGGGTGCCAATGAGCAGTTCTTC. Its protein product is CAIRGGLAGANEQFF.

The J gene is TRBJ2-7, the V gene TRBV9, with 9 bases aligning to TRBD2. The CDR3 has 15 amino acids. V lost 3 bases, J lost 4 bases, and 8 bases stayed unmatched. Germline V gene sequence: CDR1 SGDLS, CDR2 YYNGEE. The CDR3 here is CASSADSGSGYEQYF. CDR3 nucleotides: TGTGCCAGCAGCGCCGATAGCGGGAGTGGGTACGAGCAGTACTTC. Full variable domain (outside the CDR3, taken from reference TRBV9 and TRBJ2-7): DSGVTQTPKHLITATGQRVTLRCSPRSGDLSVYWYQQSLDQGLQFLIQYYNGEERAKGNILERFSAQQFPDLHSELNLSSLELGDSALYFCASSADSGSGYEQYFGPGTRLTVT.

The V gene is TRBV4-1, the J gene TRBJ1-2; 7 nucleotides align to TRBD1. Germline loops: CDR1 MGHRA, CDR2 YSYEKL. V lost 0 bases to trimming and J lost 5 bases; unmatched junction nucleotides: 6. The CDR3 spans 15 residues. The CDR3 nucleotides read TGCGCCAGCAGCCAAGATGGGGGACAGAAATATGGCTACACCTTC. Encoded protein: CASSQDGGQKYGYTF.

The CDR3 DNA is TGTGCCAGCAGTTATTTTCCGGAACGGACTGAAGCTTTCTTT. This translates into CASSYFPERTEAFF. J is TRBJ1-1 and V is TRBV6-5, with D unclear. This CDR3 comprises 14 residues. Germline lookup yields CDR1 MNHEY and CDR2 SVGAGI. V lost 3 bases and J lost 5, with 13 bases in between.

The gene calls are TRBV7-9 and TRBJ1-2; D gene ambiguous. Deletions cut 2 bases from V and 6 bases from J, with 1 base between. Germline values: CDR1 SEHNR, CDR2 FQNEAQ (reference sequence). The CDR3 loop spans 10 amino acids. The CDR3 loop reads CASSLNGYTF. The CDR3 DNA is TGTGCCAGCAGCTTAAATGGCTACACCTTC.

This clone appeared once. The genes are TRBV5-1 and TRBJ2-7; 14 bases are a match to TRBD2. This CDR3 contains 18 residues. The junction had 12 bases not matched to a gene; V was cut back by 6 bases and J by 1 base. Looked up from germline, CDR1 is SGHRS and CDR2 is YFSETQ. CDR3 in amino acids: CASTLGGTSGGKSYEQYF. The CDR3 DNA reads TGCGCCAGCACCCTTGGAGGGACTAGCGGGGGAAAGTCCTACGAGCAGTACTTC.

The chain joins TRBV27 to TRBJ2-7, with 11 bases matching TRBD2. Germline values: CDR1 MNHEY, CDR2 SMNVEV (reference sequence). The CDR3 is 19 residues long. The ends lost 1 base at V and 3 bases at J; junction bases unmatched: 14. The CDR3 sequence is CASSLWVLLAGVDHYEQYF. In DNA form, the CDR3 reads TGTGCCAGCAGTTTATGGGTCTTACTAGCGGGAGTCGACCACTACGAGCAGTACTTC.